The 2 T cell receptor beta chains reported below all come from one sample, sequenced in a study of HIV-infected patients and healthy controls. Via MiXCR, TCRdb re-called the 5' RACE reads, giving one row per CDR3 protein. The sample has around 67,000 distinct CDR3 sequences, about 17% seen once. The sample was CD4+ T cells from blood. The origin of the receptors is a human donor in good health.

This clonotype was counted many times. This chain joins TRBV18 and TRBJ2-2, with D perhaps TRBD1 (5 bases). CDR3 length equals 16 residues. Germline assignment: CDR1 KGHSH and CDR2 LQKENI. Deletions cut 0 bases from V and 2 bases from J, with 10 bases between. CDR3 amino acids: CASSPPAGRNTGELFF. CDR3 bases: TGTGCCAGCTCACCACCGGCAGGGCGAAACACCGGGGAGCTGTTTTTT.

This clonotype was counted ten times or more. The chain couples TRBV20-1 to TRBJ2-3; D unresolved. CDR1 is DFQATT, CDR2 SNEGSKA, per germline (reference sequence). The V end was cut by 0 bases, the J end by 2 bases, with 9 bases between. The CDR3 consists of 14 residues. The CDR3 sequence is CSARDQRITDTQYF. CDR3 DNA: TGCAGTGCTAGAGATCAAAGGATCACAGATACGCAGTATTTT.